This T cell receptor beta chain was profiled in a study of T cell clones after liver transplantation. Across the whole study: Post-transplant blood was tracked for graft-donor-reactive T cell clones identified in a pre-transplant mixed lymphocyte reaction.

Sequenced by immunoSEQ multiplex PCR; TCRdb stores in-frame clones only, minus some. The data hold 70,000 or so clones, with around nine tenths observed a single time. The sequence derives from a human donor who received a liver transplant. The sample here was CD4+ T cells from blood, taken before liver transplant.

This CDR3 is CASSLIAGEGTYEQYF. The CDR3 coding sequence is TGTGCCAGCAGCCTGATAGCGGGGGAGGGGACCTACGAGCAGTACTTC. The chain carries TRBV7-9 and TRBJ2-7; 9 nucleotides align to TRBD2. Losses at the gene ends were 5 bases for V and 2 bases for J; bases not matched to a gene: 10. The CDR3 runs 16 residues. Germline lookup yields CDR1 SEHNR and CDR2 FQNEAQ (reference sequence).